This T cell receptor beta chain was sequenced for a study of cytotoxic CD8 clonotypes in ibrutinib-treated CLL. Points from the study as a whole: Treatment saw public clonotypes, which were uncommon, either contract or stay stable. Baseline clonality, higher than in age-matched healthy donors, tracked circulating CD8+ T-cell counts. The study found clonality rose at ibrutinib response, then fell toward baseline at progression.

Depths of 1 in 200,000 to 1 in 1 million T cells were the sequencing target. The repertoire was sequenced with immunoSEQ multiplex PCR; TCRdb's copy has only in-frame clones and lacks some. The table lists approximately 190,000 clones, 79% of them singletons, with 10% to 12% in the top ten. A remark on this clone: What it recognizes is unknown.

The CDR3 runs 13 residues. The V gene's germline CDR1 is SGDLS and CDR2 YYNGEE. Trimming cost V 3 bases and J 5 bases, with 11 bases left between them. The specimen was PBMCs, collected after 12 months of ibrutinib treatment. The receptor comes from a human donor with chronic lymphocytic leukemia. The rearrangement links TRBV9 to TRBJ2-5, with D unclear. In DNA form, the CDR3 reads TGTGCCAGCAGCGATAACAGTGGGGAGACCCAGTACTTC. It yields the protein CASSDNSGETQYF.